This T cell receptor beta chain was sequenced in a study of CD8 T cells in ankylosing spondylitis. Findings of the study overall: Disease-associated clones were reportedly significantly overrepresented in matched ankylosing spondylitis synovial fluid.

In TCRdb, the 5' RACE reads were re-called with MiXCR into one record per CDR3 protein. Of about 140,000 distinct CDR3 sequences detected, 10% to 12% appear once; the ten largest clones hold less than 5%. Germline V gene lookup returns CDR1 MNHEY and CDR2 SVGAGI. The CDR3 totals 12 residues. V lost 6 bases and J 4 bases, leaving 7 bases between the germline ends. This clonotype was observed many times. Its matching antigen is unknown. The TCR comes from a female donor with ankylosing spondylitis or in good health (not recorded which). Sequences were obtained from blood, either unsorted or a sorted T cell fraction (not recorded which). The chain is built from TRBV6-5 and TRBJ2-1, with D perhaps given as TRBD1 or TRBD2 (5 bases each). The CDR3 here is CASRGVYNEQFF. CDR3 nucleotides: TGTGCCAGCAGGGGGGTTTACAATGAGCAGTTCTTC.